These T cell receptor beta chains were read from a single sample in a study of regulatory T cells in long-lasting Graves disease. One entry per CDR3 protein results from TCRdb running MiXCR on the multiplex PCR reads. This table holds about 310,000 distinct CDR3 sequences, about a sixth found once. The sample was peripheral blood mononuclear cells (PBMCs), taken at new diagnosis, from a patient treated with antithyroid drugs. The origin of the receptors is a female donor with Graves disease. The CDR3 runs from the conserved cysteine through the conserved F or W. Fields, in order: CDR3 protein, CDR3 DNA, clone size, V gene, D gene, J gene. A D gene is named only where the DNA matches it firmly. Size values are once, few and many counts, or a class for expanded clones, and some rows have none.

CASSPTLWGADTQYF,TGTGCCAGCAGTCCTACTTTATGGGGAGCAGATACGCAGTATTTT,.,TRBV28,.,TRBJ2-3
CATSDIRTGETQYF,TGTGCCACCAGTGACATCCGGACCGGGGAGACCCAGTACTTC,.,TRBV24-1,.,TRBJ2-5
CASSFKQGAGKLDQPQHF,TGTGCCAGCAGTTTTAAACAGGGGGCGGGTAAACTCGATCAGCCCCAGCATTTT,many,TRBV28,TRBD1,TRBJ1-5
CASSSWTAGETQYF,TGTGCCAGCAGCTCTTGGACAGCCGGGGAGACCCAGTACTTC,many,TRBV11-3,.,TRBJ2-5
CSVGLLAGPAFVSYNEQFF,TGCAGCGTTGGCCTCTTAGCGGGTCCCGCCTTCGTCTCCTACAATGAGCAGTTCTTC,many,TRBV29-1,TRBD2,TRBJ2-1
CATTSGSTDTQYF,TGTGCCACGACTAGCGGGAGCACAGATACGCAGTATTTT,many,TRBV7-9,TRBD2,TRBJ2-3
CASSQDLAENTEAFF,TGTGCCAGCAGCCAAGATTTAGCTGAGAACACTGAAGCTTTCTTT,many,TRBV3-1,.,TRBJ1-1
CASSRNREQYF,TGTGCCAGCAGCCGAAATAGGGAGCAGTACTTC,.,TRBV11-2,.,TRBJ2-7
CASSSLAKNIQYF,TGTGCCAGCAGCAGTTTAGCCAAAAACATTCAGTACTTC,few,TRBV9,.,TRBJ2-4
CASTAGGGSGELFF,TGTGCCAGTACAGCGGGAGGTGGCTCCGGGGAGCTGTTTTTT,.,TRBV7-9,TRBD2,TRBJ2-2
CASSSSFGRERLDNEQFF,TGTGCCAGCAGCTCCTCCTTTGGGCGGGAGAGGCTCGACAATGAGCAGTTCTTC,many,TRBV11-3,TRBD2,TRBJ2-1
CASSLSGQASGYTF,TGTGCCAGCAGTTTATCGGGACAGGCGAGTGGCTACACCTTC,many,TRBV27,TRBD1,TRBJ1-2